The 16 T cell receptor beta chains presented below share a single source sample, sequenced in a study of blood T cell repertoires in COVID-19. The table came from immunoSEQ multiplex PCR; TCRdb's copy has only in-frame clones and leaves some out. The repertoire holds tens of thousands of clones, with about nine tenths as singletons. The sequenced material came from peripheral blood. Receptors were obtained from a woman between 50 and 59 years old with active or convalescent COVID-19.

V gene TRBV4-1 combines with J gene TRBJ2-7, with 8 bases identical to TRBD2. The CDR3 consists of 15 residues. V was pared by 6 bases and J by 1 base, with 8 bases of the junction left unmatched. CDR1 MGHRA and CDR2 YSYEKL come from the germline V gene. As DNA, the CDR3 is TGCGCCAGCAGTCCTTGGCGGGGGGATTCCTACGAGCAGTACTTC. It translates to CASSPWRGDSYEQYF.

The chain joins TRBV2 to TRBJ1-1; D possibly corresponds to TRBD1 (6 bases). The CDR3 runs to 13 residues. Germline V gene data show CDR1 as SNHLY and CDR2 as FYNNEI. V lost 5 bases to trimming and J lost 1 base, with 8 bases between them. DNA of the CDR3: TGTGCCAGCAGTTACAGGGAGAACACTGAAGCTTTCTTT. Translation gives CASSYRENTEAFF.

Concerning this clone: The same CDR3 can be traced to other DNA sequences in this sample. This chain uses TRBV19 with TRBJ1-5; D is uncertain. V lost 3 bases and J 0 bases, leaving 12 bases between the germline ends. This CDR3 is 16 amino acids long. Germline V gene data show CDR1 as LNHDA and CDR2 as SQIVND (reference sequence). CDR3 sequence reads: CASSIGRDYSNQPQHF. CDR3 sequence (DNA): TGTGCCAGTAGTATCGGCAGAGACTATAGCAATCAGCCCCAGCATTTT.

The chain is built from TRBV18 and TRBJ1-1; D might be TRBD1 (5 bases). Germline V gives CDR1 KGHSH, CDR2 LQKENI. Trimming took 2 bases from V and 0 from J, leaving 16 bases between them. The CDR3 is 17 amino acids. The CDR3 spells CASSPVGFAGMNTEAFF. In DNA, the CDR3 is TGTGCCAGCTCACCAGTCGGGTTTGCAGGGATGAACACTGAAGCTTTCTTT.

The chain carries TRBV5-6 and TRBJ1-2; D uncertain. Trimming stripped 2 bases from V and 1 base from J, with 12 bases between. The CDR3 extends over 15 amino acids. Germline V gives CDR1 SGHDT, CDR2 YYEEEE. This chain's CDR3 is CASSFGHGVNYGYTF. CDR3 DNA sequence: TGTGCCAGCAGCTTCGGCCACGGGGTTAACTATGGCTACACCTTC.

This clone has only a few counts. The chain employs TRBV7-8 and TRBJ1-1, with D possibly matching TRBD1 (5 bases). Trimming removed 4 bases at V and 4 bases at J, with 13 bases between. This CDR3 is built from 14 residues. Germline CDR1 and CDR2: SGHVS and FQNEAQ. CDR3 amino acids: CASSSTRVITEAFF. CDR3 nucleotide sequence: TGTGCCAGCAGCTCGACCAGGGTGATCACTGAAGCTTTCTTT.

The V gene is TRBV27, the J gene TRBJ1-1, with D perhaps TRBD1 (5 bases). V lost 4 bases and J lost 3, with 15 bases in between. The CDR3 runs to 15 residues. CDR1 is MNHEY, CDR2 SMNVEV, per germline (reference sequence). CDR3 loop: CASSSTGGGYTEAFF. CDR3 DNA: TGTGCCAGCAGTTCAACCGGCGGGGGGTACACTGAAGCTTTCTTT.

This clone was detected only a few times. The chain is built from TRBV6-4 and TRBJ2-6; tentatively, D is TRBD2 (5 bases). CDR1 is MRHNA and CDR2 is SNTAGT in the germline V gene. V was trimmed by 8 bases and J by 0 bases, leaving 11 bases between them. The CDR3 runs to 15 residues. The CDR3 region is CASAPGSSGANVLTF. In DNA, the CDR3 is TGTGCCAGCGCCCCGGGGAGCTCTGGGGCCAACGTCCTGACTTTC.

For this clone: The sample carries other DNA sequences with the same CDR3. The J gene is TRBJ2-7, the V gene TRBV20-1; no reliable D call. CDR3 length equals 11 residues. CDR1 is DFQATT and CDR2 is SNEGSKA in the germline V gene (reference sequence). The V end was cut by 2 bases, the J end by 5 bases, with 7 bases between. CDR3 sequence: CSARSGHEQYF. CDR3 bases: TGCAGTGCTAGATCTGGGCACGAGCAGTACTTC.

This chain links TRBV7-2 with TRBJ2-7; 8 positions match TRBD1. V lost 6 bases and J lost 4; bases outside the gene matches: 11. CDR1 SGHTA and CDR2 FQGNSA come from the germline V gene. The CDR3 is 15 amino acids. Here the CDR3 reads CASRTQQGVGYEQYF. The CDR3 coding sequence is TGTGCCAGCAGGACCCAACAGGGGGTGGGTTACGAGCAGTACTTC.

The chain couples TRBV7-9 to TRBJ1-4; 10 positions agree with TRBD1. V gave up 4 bases and J gave up 6 bases; unmatched junction bases: 11. Germline V lookup: CDR1 SEHNR, CDR2 FQNEAQ (reference sequence). CDR3 length: 17 residues. CDR3 loop: CASSSSDPGQGYEKLFF. For the CDR3, the DNA is TGTGCCAGCAGCTCCTCAGACCCGGGACAGGGGTATGAAAAACTGTTTTTT. The full variable domain, completed using reference TRBV7-9 and TRBJ1-4, is DTGVSQNPRHKITKRGQNVTFRCDPISEHNRLYWYRQTLGQGPEFLTYFQNEAQLEKSRLLSDRFSAERPKGSFSTLEIQRTEQGDSAMYLCASSSSDPGQGYEKLFFGSGTQLSVL.

The rearrangement links TRBV19 to TRBJ2-7; 14 bases align to TRBD2. There are 13 residues in the CDR3. Trimming removed 9 bases from V and 10 bases from J; junction bases left unmatched: 8. CDR1 is LNHDA, CDR2 SQIVND, per germline (reference sequence). CDR3 residues: CASAGTSGGTQYF. Here the CDR3 DNA reads TGTGCCAGCGCCGGGACTAGCGGGGGTACCCAGTACTTC.

The chain combines TRBV10-3 with TRBJ1-2, with D maybe TRBD1 (6 bases). Trimming shortened V by 4 bases and J by 2 bases, and 11 bases separated the two germline ends. Germline lookup yields CDR1 ENHRY and CDR2 SYGVKD. This CDR3 contains 14 residues. In DNA form, the CDR3 reads TGTGCCATCAGTGTTTCAGGGGACAACTATGGCTACACCTTC. Amino acid sequence: CAISVSGDNYGYTF.

J is TRBJ2-1 and V is TRBV6-1; possible D gene TRBD2, 5 bases. Trimming shortened V by 4 bases and J by 0 bases, and 13 bases separated the two germline ends. This CDR3 is 16 amino acids long. Germline V gene data show CDR1 as MNHNS and CDR2 as SASEGT. CDR3 sequence (DNA): TGTGCCAGCAGTGCGGACTTTTCAAGCTCCTACAATGAGCAGTTCTTC. Translated, it gives CASSADFSSSYNEQFF.

This clone was recorded a few times. The V and J genes are TRBV2 and TRBJ2-3; TRBD2 aligns across 10 bases. CDR1 is SNHLY and CDR2 is FYNNEI in the germline V gene. The CDR3 totals 16 residues. V dropped 5 bases and J dropped 3; count of bases not matched to a gene: 8. CDR3 DNA sequence: TGTGCCAGCAGTCCGCAACTAGCGGGGTTAACAGATACGCAGTATTTT. Amino acid sequence: CASSPQLAGLTDTQYF.

This clone was seen once. The chain couples TRBV7-2 to TRBJ2-7; maybe TRBD2 (5 bases). The CDR3 has 15 residues. Trimming shortened V by 1 base and J by 5 bases, and 15 bases separated the two germline ends. Per germline, CDR1 SGHTA and CDR2 FQGNSA. The CDR3 here is CASSLGILRGNEQYF. The CDR3 DNA follows: TGTGCCAGCAGCTTAGGGATACTACGGGGTAACGAGCAGTACTTC. The full variable domain, in which reference TRBV7-2 and TRBJ2-7 provide the parts outside the CDR3, is GAGVSQSPSNKVTEKGKDVELRCDPISGHTALYWYRQSLGQGLEFLIYFQGNSAPDKSGLPSDRFSAERTGGSVSTLTIQRTQQEDSAVYLCASSLGILRGNEQYFGPGTRLTVT.